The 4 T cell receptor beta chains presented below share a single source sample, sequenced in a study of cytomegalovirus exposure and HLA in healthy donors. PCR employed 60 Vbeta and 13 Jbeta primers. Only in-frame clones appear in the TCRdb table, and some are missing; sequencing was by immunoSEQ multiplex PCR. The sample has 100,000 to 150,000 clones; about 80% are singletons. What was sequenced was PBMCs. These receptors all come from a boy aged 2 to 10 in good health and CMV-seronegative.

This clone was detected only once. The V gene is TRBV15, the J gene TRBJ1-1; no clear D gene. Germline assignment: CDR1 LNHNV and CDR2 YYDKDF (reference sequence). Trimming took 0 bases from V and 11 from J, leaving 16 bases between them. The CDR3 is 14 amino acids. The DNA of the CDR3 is TGTGCCACCAGCAGAGATCCCGTGGCGGTCGGGGCTTTCTTT. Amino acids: CATSRDPVAVGAFF.

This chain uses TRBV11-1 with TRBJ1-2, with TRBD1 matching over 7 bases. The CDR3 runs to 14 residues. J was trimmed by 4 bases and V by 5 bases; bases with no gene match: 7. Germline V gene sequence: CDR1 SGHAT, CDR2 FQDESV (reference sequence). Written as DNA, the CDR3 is TGTGCCAGCAGCCCCACAGGGGAGGTCTATGGCTACACCTTC. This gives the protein CASSPTGEVYGYTF.

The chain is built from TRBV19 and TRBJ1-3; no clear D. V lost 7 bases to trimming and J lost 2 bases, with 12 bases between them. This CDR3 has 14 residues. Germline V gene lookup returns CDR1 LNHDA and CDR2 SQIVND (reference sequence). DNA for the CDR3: TGTGCCAGTACTTTTGGCCCCACTGGAAACACCATATATTTT. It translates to CASTFGPTGNTIYF.

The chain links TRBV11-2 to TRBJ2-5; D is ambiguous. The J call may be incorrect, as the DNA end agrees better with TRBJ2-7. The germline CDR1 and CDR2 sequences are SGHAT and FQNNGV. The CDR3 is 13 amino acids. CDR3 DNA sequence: TGTGCCAGCAGCCGGGTCTCCGAATACGAGCAGTACTTC. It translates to CASSRVSEYEQYF.